The rows below give T cell receptor beta chains drawn from one sample of a study of blood T cell repertoires in COVID-19. The data were produced by immunoSEQ multiplex PCR, yet TCRdb's version contains in-frame clones alone and is incomplete. The profile covers roughly 250,000 clones, with about nine tenths appearing a single time and less than 0.9% taken by the ten largest. Sequencing used PBMCs or T cells enriched from blood (not recorded which). The receptors here all came from a man in his fifties who had been exposed to COVID-19. Each CDR3 is given with its conserved first and last residue. The order of the fields is CDR3 length, J gene, V gene, D gene, clone size, CDR3 protein, CDR3 DNA. D genes are given only for firm matches. Only part of the rows carry a size: once, few, many, or a class if the clone is expanded.

len: 15; j_gene: TRBJ1-1; v_gene: TRBV27; d_gene: -; abundance: few; CDR3aa: CASSLFAYSNTEAFF; CDR3nt: TGTGCCAGCAGTTTATTCGCATACTCGAACACTGAAGCTTTCTTT
len: 16; j_gene: TRBJ2-1; v_gene: TRBV11-1; d_gene: TRBD2; abundance: -; CDR3aa: CASSLLGTSAYNEQFF; CDR3nt: TGTGCCAGCAGCCTCCTCGGGACTAGTGCATACAATGAGCAGTTCTTC
len: 14; j_gene: TRBJ1-2; v_gene: TRBV19; d_gene: -; abundance: -; CDR3aa: CASSTLQGAYGYTF; CDR3nt: TGTGCCAGTAGTACCTTACAGGGAGCCTATGGCTACACCTTC
len: 16; j_gene: TRBJ1-5; v_gene: TRBV6-1; d_gene: -; abundance: -; CDR3aa: CASSETAFDSNQPQHF; CDR3nt: TGTGCCAGCAGTGAGACAGCTTTTGATAGCAATCAGCCCCAGCATTTT
len: 21; j_gene: TRBJ1-2; v_gene: TRBV15; d_gene: TRBD1; abundance: -; CDR3aa: CATSSGILRRTGSSQGYGYTF; CDR3nt: TGTGCCACCAGCAGTGGCATCCTTCGAAGGACAGGCTCGAGTCAGGGCTATGGCTACACCTTC
len: 12; j_gene: TRBJ1-2; v_gene: TRBV6-5; d_gene: -; abundance: few; CDR3aa: CAAGGQIDGYTF; CDR3nt: TGTGCCGCCGGGGGTCAGATCGATGGCTACACCTTC
len: 17; j_gene: TRBJ1-1; v_gene: TRBV27; d_gene: TRBD1; abundance: -; CDR3aa: CASSPSDRGRLNTEAFF; CDR3nt: TGTGCCAGCAGTCCTTCTGACAGGGGACGACTGAACACTGAAGCTTTCTTT
len: 16; j_gene: TRBJ1-3; v_gene: TRBV2; d_gene: -; abundance: -; CDR3aa: CASRAGRALSGNTIYF; CDR3nt: TGTGCCAGCAGGGCAGGGAGGGCACTCTCTGGAAACACCATATATTTT
len: 13; j_gene: TRBJ2-2; v_gene: TRBV19; d_gene: -; abundance: once; CDR3aa: CASTDINTGELFF; CDR3nt: TGTGCCAGCACGGACATTAACACCGGGGAGCTGTTTTTT
len: 13; j_gene: TRBJ1-5; v_gene: TRBV2; d_gene: -; abundance: -; CDR3aa: CASSEQGYQPQHF; CDR3nt: TGTGCCAGCAGTGAACAGGGATATCAGCCCCAGCATTTT
len: 13; j_gene: TRBJ1-2; v_gene: TRBV28; d_gene: -; abundance: once; CDR3aa: CASSSGLSYGYTF; CDR3nt: TGTGCCAGCAGTTCCGGACTAAGCTATGGCTACACCTTC
len: 20; j_gene: TRBJ2-1; v_gene: TRBV21-1; d_gene: -; abundance: -; CDR3aa: CASSKGALGVAGVTGNEQFF; CDR3nt: TGTGCCAGCAGCAAAGGGGCCCTCGGGGTAGCGGGAGTTACAGGGAATGAGCAGTTCTTC
len: 13; j_gene: TRBJ1-2; v_gene: TRBV5-1; d_gene: -; abundance: -; CDR3aa: CASSSSREDGYTF; CDR3nt: TGCGCCAGCAGCAGTAGTAGGGAGGATGGCTACACCTTC
len: 16; j_gene: TRBJ2-7; v_gene: TRBV27; d_gene: -; abundance: -; CDR3aa: CASSSATRGYSYEQYF; CDR3nt: TGTGCCAGCAGTTCCGCAACCCGGGGGTATTCCTACGAGCAGTACTTC
len: 18; j_gene: TRBJ2-2; v_gene: TRBV9; d_gene: TRBD2; abundance: -; CDR3aa: CASSVGGVAGAVTGELFF; CDR3nt: TGTGCCAGCAGCGTAGGAGGGGTAGCGGGAGCCGTCACCGGGGAGCTGTTTTTT
len: 18; j_gene: TRBJ1-2; v_gene: TRBV18; d_gene: -; abundance: -; CDR3aa: CASSANLGTDSTNYGYTF; CDR3nt: TGTGCCAGCTCAGCGAACTTAGGAACAGACAGTACTAACTATGGCTACACCTTC
len: 15; j_gene: TRBJ1-4; v_gene: TRBV28; d_gene: TRBD1; abundance: -; CDR3aa: CASSPPGGTNEKLFF; CDR3nt: TGTGCCAGCAGTCCTCCAGGGGGAACTAATGAAAAACTGTTTTTT
len: 13; j_gene: TRBJ1-2; v_gene: TRBV5-1; d_gene: -; abundance: once; CDR3aa: CASSLVSTGSVTF; CDR3nt: TGCGCCAGCAGCTTGGTCTCTACAGGGTCGGTCACCTTC
len: 14; j_gene: TRBJ1-1; v_gene: TRBV7-2; d_gene: TRBD1; abundance: -; CDR3aa: CASSRDRRNTEAFF; CDR3nt: TGTGCCAGCAGCCGGGACAGAAGGAACACTGAAGCTTTCTTT
len: 17; j_gene: TRBJ2-3; v_gene: TRBV27; d_gene: -; abundance: -; CDR3aa: CASSRLGQPFEADTQYF; CDR3nt: TGTGCCAGCAGTCGGCTCGGACAGCCCTTTGAGGCAGATACGCAGTATTTT
len: 14; j_gene: TRBJ1-6; v_gene: TRBV5-1; d_gene: TRBD1; abundance: once; CDR3aa: CASSLTTGDSPLHF; CDR3nt: TGCGCCAGCAGCTTGACGACAGGGGATTCACCCCTCCACTTT
len: 16; j_gene: TRBJ1-1; v_gene: TRBV19; d_gene: -; abundance: -; CDR3aa: CASSTVRRGRDTEAFF; CDR3nt: TGTGCCAGTAGTACAGTACGGAGGGGGAGGGACACTGAAGCTTTCTTT
len: 13; j_gene: TRBJ1-2; v_gene: TRBV28; d_gene: TRBD1; abundance: -; CDR3aa: CASRRQGLGGYTF; CDR3nt: TGTGCCAGCAGGAGACAGGGTTTAGGTGGCTACACCTTC
len: 13; j_gene: TRBJ1-4; v_gene: TRBV6-5; d_gene: -; abundance: -; CDR3aa: CASSISTNEKLFF; CDR3nt: TGTGCCAGCAGTATCTCAACTAATGAAAAACTGTTTTTT
len: 19; j_gene: TRBJ2-6; v_gene: TRBV11-2; d_gene: TRBD1; abundance: once; CDR3aa: CASSWRMTGTLSGANVLTF; CDR3nt: TGTGCCAGCAGCTGGCGGATGACAGGGACCCTTTCTGGGGCCAACGTCCTGACTTTC
len: 16; j_gene: TRBJ2-1; v_gene: TRBV7-3; d_gene: TRBD2; abundance: -; CDR3aa: CASSLMGLAGRNEQFF; CDR3nt: TGTGCCAGCAGCTTAATGGGGCTAGCGGGAAGGAATGAGCAGTTCTTC
len: 13; j_gene: TRBJ2-1; v_gene: TRBV10-3; d_gene: -; abundance: -; CDR3aa: CAISAGQHNEQFF; CDR3nt: TGTGCCATCAGTGCGGGACAACACAATGAGCAGTTCTTC
len: 14; j_gene: TRBJ2-7; v_gene: TRBV4-1; d_gene: -; abundance: -; CDR3aa: CASSQDASPYEQYF; CDR3nt: TGCGCCAGCAGCCAAGATGCCAGTCCCTACGAGCAGTACTTC
len: 15; j_gene: TRBJ2-1; v_gene: TRBV7-9; d_gene: -; abundance: -; CDR3aa: CASSLESSSYNEQFF; CDR3nt: TGTGCCAGCAGCTTAGAATCGAGCTCCTACAATGAGCAGTTCTTC
len: 13; j_gene: TRBJ1-2; v_gene: TRBV28; d_gene: -; abundance: -; CDR3aa: CASVGQNNYGYTF; CDR3nt: TGTGCCAGCGTCGGACAGAATAACTATGGCTACACCTTC
len: 16; j_gene: TRBJ1-1; v_gene: TRBV7-8; d_gene: TRBD1; abundance: -; CDR3aa: CASSRMGQGGDPEAFF; CDR3nt: TGTGCCAGCAGCCGCATGGGACAGGGGGGTGATCCTGAAGCTTTCTTT
len: 15; j_gene: TRBJ1-4; v_gene: TRBV30; d_gene: -; abundance: -; CDR3aa: CAWSVLKQKNEKLFF; CDR3nt: TGTGCCTGGAGTGTATTAAAACAGAAAAATGAAAAACTGTTTTTT
len: 14; j_gene: TRBJ2-1; v_gene: TRBV15; d_gene: TRBD2; abundance: -; CDR3aa: CATLAGGGDNEQFF; CDR3nt: TGTGCCACCCTAGCGGGAGGGGGGGACAATGAGCAGTTCTTC
len: 17; j_gene: TRBJ1-2; v_gene: TRBV28; d_gene: TRBD1; abundance: -; CDR3aa: CASRYYGTGGAVDGYTF; CDR3nt: TGTGCCAGCAGATATTACGGGACAGGGGGCGCGGTGGATGGCTACACCTTC
len: 14; j_gene: TRBJ1-1; v_gene: TRBV19; d_gene: -; abundance: once; CDR3aa: CASSIDTVNTEAFF; CDR3nt: TGTGCCAGTAGTATAGATACAGTGAACACTGAAGCTTTCTTT
len: 12; j_gene: TRBJ2-3; v_gene: TRBV24-1; d_gene: -; abundance: -; CDR3aa: CATSDYFYTQYF; CDR3nt: TGTGCCACCAGTGATTACTTTTACACGCAGTATTTT
len: 15; j_gene: TRBJ1-4; v_gene: TRBV2; d_gene: -; abundance: -; CDR3aa: CASSALTQGSEKLFF; CDR3nt: TGTGCCAGCAGTGCACTGACTCAGGGGAGTGAAAAACTGTTTTTT
len: 14; j_gene: TRBJ1-1; v_gene: TRBV7-6; d_gene: -; abundance: -; CDR3aa: CASSQQGLNTEAFF; CDR3nt: TGTGCCAGCAGCCAACAGGGCCTGAACACTGAAGCTTTCTTT
len: 17; j_gene: TRBJ2-3; v_gene: TRBV5-1; d_gene: TRBD2; abundance: -; CDR3aa: CASSLGAAGDPTDTQYF; CDR3nt: TGCGCCAGCAGCTTGGGCGCAGCGGGAGACCCTACAGATACGCAGTATTTT
len: 14; j_gene: TRBJ1-1; v_gene: TRBV6-1; d_gene: TRBD1; abundance: -; CDR3aa: CASSETTGVLEAFF; CDR3nt: TGTGCCAGCAGTGAGACTACAGGGGTCCTTGAAGCTTTCTTT
len: 14; j_gene: TRBJ1-1; v_gene: TRBV3-1/TRBV3-2; d_gene: TRBD1; abundance: -; CDR3aa: CASSLITGGTEAFF; CDR3nt: TGTGCCAGCAGCCTGATTACAGGGGGAACTGAAGCTTTCTTT
len: 14; j_gene: TRBJ2-5; v_gene: TRBV5-1; d_gene: TRBD1; abundance: -; CDR3aa: CASSSGTVKETQYF; CDR3nt: TGCGCCAGCAGCTCGGGGACAGTCAAAGAGACCCAGTACTTC
len: 16; j_gene: TRBJ2-1; v_gene: TRBV7-9; d_gene: TRBD1; abundance: once; CDR3aa: CASSPRGDRGSNEQFF; CDR3nt: TGTGCCAGCAGCCCCAGGGGGGACAGGGGATCCAATGAGCAGTTCTTC
len: 15; j_gene: TRBJ2-5; v_gene: TRBV6-5; d_gene: TRBD1; abundance: -; CDR3aa: CASSYGTGFLETQYF; CDR3nt: TGTGCCAGCAGTTACGGGACAGGTTTTCTGGAGACCCAGTACTTC
len: 18; j_gene: TRBJ1-6; v_gene: TRBV4-1; d_gene: -; abundance: -; CDR3aa: CASSQFGGQVNYNSPLHF; CDR3nt: TGCGCCAGCAGCCAATTTGGGGGCCAGGTGAACTATAATTCACCCCTCCACTTT
len: 11; j_gene: TRBJ2-7; v_gene: TRBV27; d_gene: TRBD1; abundance: -; CDR3aa: CASSRGNEQYF; CDR3nt: TGTGCCAGCAGCAGGGGGAACGAGCAGTACTTC
len: 17; j_gene: TRBJ2-1; v_gene: TRBV5-1; d_gene: TRBD2; abundance: -; CDR3aa: CASSLFGGTGIENEQFF; CDR3nt: TGCGCCAGCAGCTTGTTCGGGGGGACGGGGATTGAGAATGAGCAGTTCTTC